This T cell receptor (beta chain) stems from a study of low-dose radiotherapy and immunotherapy resistance in tumors. Study-wide context: Per fraction, Cohort 1 was given 0.5 Gy every 2 weeks, for a total of 6.5 Gy.

Germline V gene sequence: CDR1 SGHTA, CDR2 FQGNSA. The ends were cut back, 2 bases at V and 3 bases at J, with 9 bases in the middle. The length of the CDR3 is 14 residues. The time point was: after trial treatment. The treatment: LDRT plus nivolumab, ipilimumab, low-dose cyclophosphamide and aspirin (RACIN trial). The donors' regimen was nivolumab, ipilimumab, aspirin, low-dose cyclophosphamide and low-dose radiotherapy. Eligibility criteria specified advanced solid malignancies devoid of tumor-infiltrating lymphocytes. First-strand cDNA used TRAV- and TRBV-specific primers, covering alpha and beta chains. TCR amplification involved 20 PCR cycles with a constant-region primer and V-primer adapter. The mRNA which had been isolated was amplified by in vitro transcription. One entry per CDR3 protein results from TCRdb running MiXCR on the reads. This sample has 31,000 or so distinct CDR3 sequences; about half occur once, and the top ten carry roughly 5.8%.

The sequenced sample was PBMCs, obtained after low-dose radiotherapy plus immunotherapy. This TCR came from a male donor with gallbladder cancer. The chain carries TRBV7-2 and TRBJ2-3; D unresolved. The CDR3 protein is CASSLSTGTDTQYF. The CDR3, as DNA: TGTGCCAGCAGCTTAAGTACTGGAACAGATACGCAGTATTTT.